These 27 T cell receptor beta chains were sequenced from one sample in a study of Ad26.COV2.S vaccination and SARS-CoV-2 variants. Treatment noted: around 19 received Ad26.COV2.S at low or high dose, single or two shots; 5 received placebo; per-sample allocation not given. Collection of the samples took place on day 63 after the first injection of vaccine or placebo. The table came from immunoSEQ multiplex PCR; TCRdb's copy has only in-frame clones and leaves some out. The sample holds under 300,000 clones, around 88% seen once. The sequences come from peripheral blood, collected in a trial of Ad26.COV2.S vaccine versus placebo. The receptors derive from a person between 18 and 65 years old who received the Ad26.COV2.S COVID-19 vaccine or a placebo.

This clone showed up just once. V usage is TRBV4-3 and J usage is TRBJ2-5; D may be TRBD1 (5 bases). V lost 0 bases to trimming and J lost 3 bases, with 11 bases between them. The CDR3 runs to 15 residues. Germline V gene sequence: CDR1 LGHNA, CDR2 YSLEER. In DNA form, the CDR3 reads TGCGCCAGCAGCCAAGATCCGGGCAGGGAAGAGACCCAGTACTTC. Translation gives CASSQDPGREETQYF.

This chain connects TRBV18 to TRBJ2-6; D call uncertain. The CDR3 extends over 16 amino acids. V gave up 6 bases and J gave up 0 bases, with 12 bases separating them. Germline CDR1 and CDR2: KGHSH and LQKENI. The CDR3 here is CASSSTTASGANVLTF. In nucleotides, the CDR3 is TGTGCCAGCTCCTCAACTACAGCCTCTGGGGCCAACGTCCTGACTTTC.

The gene calls are TRBV11-2 and TRBJ2-3; D gene unclear. Trimming left V 6 bases short and J 0 bases short, with 4 bases between. Germline CDR1 SGHAT, CDR2 FQNNGV. The CDR3 is 12 amino acids. The DNA for the CDR3 is TGTGCCAGCAGTGCTAGCACAGATACGCAGTATTTT. Its translation is CASSASTDTQYF.

This rearrangement joins TRBV19 to TRBJ2-7; tentative D call: TRBD1 (5 bases). The germline V gene has CDR1 LNHDA and CDR2 SQIVND (reference sequence). The CDR3 loop spans 9 amino acids. CDR3 loop: CASITPPGV. The CDR3 coding sequence is TGTGCCAGTATAACCCCGCCAGGGGTC.

This clone was seen only once. The chain links TRBV5-4 to TRBJ2-2; D remains unclear. The CDR3 loop spans 15 amino acids. Trimming pared 2 bases from V and 5 bases from J, leaving 13 bases between. Germline CDR1 is SGHNT and CDR2 is YYREEE (reference sequence). The CDR3 sequence: CASSFRPMETGELFF. The CDR3 bases are TGTGCCAGCAGCTTCAGGCCTATGGAGACCGGGGAGCTGTTTTTT. The full variable domain, with the rest looked up from reference TRBV5-4 and TRBJ2-2, is ETGVTQSPTHLIKTRGQQVTLRCSSQSGHNTVSWYQQALGQGPQFIFQYYREEENGRGNFPPRFSGLQFPNYSSELNVNALELDDSALYLCASSFRPMETGELFFGEGSRLTVL.

V is TRBV7-8 and J is TRBJ1-2; D is unclear. V was pared by 5 bases and J by 3 bases, with 10 bases between. Germline CDR1 reads SGHVS; CDR2 reads FQNEAQ. The CDR3 spans 13 residues. CDR3: CASSQDGYYGYTF. The DNA for the CDR3 is TGTGCCAGCAGCCAAGACGGATACTATGGCTACACCTTC.

In the case of this clone: The same CDR3 can be traced to other DNA sequences in this sample. This rearrangement joins TRBV18 to TRBJ1-6; D call uncertain. Trimming took 5 bases from V and 5 from J, leaving 10 bases between them. Germline V gene data show CDR1 as KGHSH and CDR2 as LQKENI. The CDR3 consists of 14 residues. The CDR3 is CASSRTENNSPLHF. The CDR3 DNA is TGTGCCAGCTCAAGGACTGAGAATAATTCACCCCTCCACTTT.

A single count supports this clone. V and J are TRBV6-2 or TRBV6-3 and TRBJ2-2, with TRBD2 identical over 7 bases. Trimming took 5 bases from V and 6 from J; bases not matched to a gene: 9. Germline V lookup: CDR1 MNHEY, CDR2 SVGEGT. This CDR3 contains 15 residues. The CDR3 loop is CASSPWAGVSGELFF. The CDR3 bases are TGTGCCAGCAGTCCCTGGGCGGGAGTGTCCGGGGAGCTGTTTTTT.

V and J are TRBV5-1 and TRBJ2-6; D is undetermined. The V gene's germline CDR1 is SGHRS and CDR2 YFSETQ. Trimming left V 2 bases short and J 0 bases short, with 12 bases between. The CDR3 has 17 amino acids. CDR3 nucleotides: TGCGCCAGCAGCTTTGGACCGAATCCCTCTGGGGCCAACGTCCTGACTTTC. The encoded protein is CASSFGPNPSGANVLTF. The full variable domain, rest sourced from reference TRBV5-1 and TRBJ2-6, is KAGVTQTPRYLIKTRGQQVTLSCSPISGHRSVSWYQQTPGQGLQFLFEYFSETQRNKGNFPGRFSGRQFSNSRSEMNVSTLELGDSALYLCASSFGPNPSGANVLTFGAGSRLTVL.

The CDR3 nucleotides read TGTGCCAGCAGCTTGGGGAATATTCAGCCCCAGCATTTT. Translating it yields CASSLGNIQPQHF. This sequence joins TRBV5-5 and TRBJ1-5; D is unresolved. This CDR3 spans 13 amino acids. Germline V lookup: CDR1 SGHKS, CDR2 YYEKEE (reference sequence). V was shortened by 0 bases and J by 6 bases, with 7 bases between the two germline ends. Combining the CDR3 with reference TRBV5-5 and TRBJ1-5 gives the whole variable domain DAGVTQSPTHLIKTRGQQVTLRCSPISGHKSVSWYQQVLGQGPQFIFQYYEKEERGRGNFPDRFSARQFPNYSSELNVNALLLGDSALYLCASSLGNIQPQHFGDGTRLSIL.

The chain links TRBV5-4 to TRBJ1-2; no firm D call. The germline CDR1 and CDR2 sequences are SGHNT and YYREEE (reference sequence). Trimming took 2 bases from V and 6 from J, leaving 11 bases between them. The CDR3 loop spans 13 amino acids. The CDR3 coding sequence is TGTGCCAGCAGCTTTGTGGGCGCGAATGGCTACACCTTC. It specifies CASSFVGANGYTF.

The chain combines TRBV18 with TRBJ1-4, with 7 bases lining up with TRBD1. The CDR3 has 19 residues. J gave up 4 bases and V 6 bases, and 20 bases lay outside the gene matches. Germline CDR1 is KGHSH and CDR2 is LQKENI. CDR3 residues: CASSLYPRAGGRNNEKLFF. The CDR3 DNA is TGTGCCAGCTCTCTCTATCCCCGAGCAGGGGGACGGAATAATGAAAAACTGTTTTTT. The entire variable domain, with the rest obtained from reference TRBV18 and TRBJ1-4, is as follows: NAGVMQNPRHLVRRRGQEARLRCSPMKGHSHVYWYRQLPEEGLKFMVYLQKENIIDESGMPKERFSAEFPKEGPSILRIQQVVRGDSAAYFCASSLYPRAGGRNNEKLFFGSGTQLSVL.

This rearrangement joins TRBV5-1 to TRBJ1-1; D remains ambiguous. Deletions cut 0 bases from V and 1 base from J, with 13 bases between. CDR3 length: 16 amino acids. CDR1 SGHRS and CDR2 YFSETQ come from the germline V gene. CDR3 sequence (DNA): TGCGCCAGCAGCTTGGTACCGCTGGAAGGGAACACTGAAGCTTTCTTT. As protein: CASSLVPLEGNTEAFF.

The rearrangement links TRBV30 to TRBJ2-3; D remains ambiguous. Trimming removed 7 bases at V and 0 bases at J, with 5 bases between. CDR1 and CDR2 (germline): GTSNPN, SVGIG (reference sequence). There are 11 residues in the CDR3. The CDR3 DNA follows: TGTGCCTCCTTGAGCACAGATACGCAGTATTTT. This translates into CASLSTDTQYF.

The chain uses TRBV11-2 and TRBJ2-7; TRBD1 might be the D (5 bases). Germline values: CDR1 SGHAT, CDR2 FQNNGV. The CDR3 covers 14 residues. V was shortened by 2 bases and J by 4 bases, with 12 bases between the two germline ends. The CDR3 bases are TGTGCCAGCAGCTTAATCTCGCAGGGTTACGAGCAGTACGTC. Protein: CASSLISQGYEQYV.

The gene calls are TRBV4-1 and TRBJ2-2; D might be TRBD2 (5 bases). The CDR3 runs 16 residues. Germline V gene lookup returns CDR1 MGHRA and CDR2 YSYEKL. V was cut by 6 bases and J by 5 bases, with 19 bases left in between. CDR3 in amino acids: CASSRLPGSETGELFF. For the CDR3, the DNA is TGCGCCAGCAGTCGACTCCCGGGATCAGAAACCGGGGAGCTGTTTTTT.

V usage is TRBV12-3 or TRBV12-4 and J usage is TRBJ2-7, with a weak D call TRBD1 (6 bases). This CDR3 is 12 amino acids long. The V end was cut by 3 bases, the J end by 4 bases, with 7 bases between. The CDR3 loop is CASSFQGYEQYV. Written as DNA, the CDR3 is TGTGCCAGCAGTTTCCAGGGGTACGAGCAGTACGTC.

The V call is TRBV4-2, the J call TRBJ1-2; D call uncertain. Germline CDR1 LGHNA, CDR2 YNFKEQ. Between the trimmed V and J ends, which lost 4 bases and 6 bases, there was a span of 18 bases. The CDR3 loop spans 15 amino acids. The CDR3: CASSPNEGVIDGYTF. The CDR3 DNA reads as TGTGCCAGCAGCCCGAACGAGGGCGTGATCGATGGCTACACCTTC.

This clone was detected only once. The chain links TRBV15 to TRBJ2-7; D is unresolved. The CDR3 totals 13 residues. With 2 bases removed from V and 4 bases from J, the gap between germline ends came to 9 bases. The germline V gene has CDR1 LNHNV and CDR2 YYDKDF (reference sequence). As DNA, the CDR3 is TGTGCCACCAGCAGACCCGGACCATACGAGCAGTACTTC. Translating gives CATSRPGPYEQYF. Drawing the rest from reference TRBV15 and TRBJ2-7, the complete variable domain is DAMVIQNPRYQVTQFGKPVTLSCSQTLNHNVMYWYQQKSSQAPKLLFHYYDKDFNNEADTPDNFQSRRPNTSFCFLDIRSPGLGDTAMYLCATSRPGPYEQYFGPGTRLTVT.

The chain uses TRBV5-1 and TRBJ2-4; D unresolved. The CDR3 has 12 residues. V was shortened by 4 bases and J by 13 bases, with 15 bases between the two germline ends. CDR1 and CDR2 from the germline V gene are SGHRS and YFSETQ. The CDR3: CASSPRGDRQYF. CDR3 sequence (DNA): TGCGCCAGCAGCCCTCGCGGAGACCGCCAGTACTTC. The entire variable domain, with the rest obtained from reference TRBV5-1 and TRBJ2-4, is as follows: KAGVTQTPRYLIKTRGQQVTLSCSPISGHRSVSWYQQTPGQGLQFLFEYFSETQRNKGNFPGRFSGRQFSNSRSEMNVSTLELGDSALYLCASSPRGDRQYFGAGTRLSVL.

V is TRBV30 and J is TRBJ1-4, with D unclear. V was clipped by 2 bases and J by 13 bases, with 14 bases between them. CDR1 and CDR2 (germline): GTSNPN, SVGIG (reference sequence). The CDR3 consists of 12 residues. As DNA, the CDR3 is TGTGCCTGGAGTCTCACCGCTCGAAGACTGTTTTTT. Translating gives CAWSLTARRLFF. The entire variable domain, with the rest obtained from reference TRBV30 and TRBJ1-4, is as follows: SQTIHQWPATLVQPVGSPLSLECTVEGTSNPNLYWYRQAAGRGLQLLFYSVGIGQISSEVPQNLSASRPQDRQFILSSKKLLLSDSGFYLCAWSLTARRLFFGSGTQLSVL.

A few counts support this clone. This chain uses TRBV4-1 with TRBJ2-2, with 13 bases that match TRBD2. The CDR3 has 18 residues. The trim removed 0 bases at V and 4 bases at J, leaving 5 bases unmatched. CDR1 and CDR2 from the germline V gene are MGHRA and YSYEKL. The CDR3 sequence is CASSQETTSGGTTGELFF. The CDR3 region has the DNA TGCGCCAGCAGCCAAGAAACGACTAGCGGGGGGACCACCGGGGAGCTGTTTTTT.

The V call is TRBV15, the J call TRBJ1-2; D remains ambiguous. V lost 3 bases and J lost 3, with 11 bases in between. Germline assignment: CDR1 LNHNV and CDR2 YYDKDF (reference sequence). This CDR3 is 14 amino acids long. The CDR3 coding sequence is TGTGCCACCAGCAGGGACCGCGAATACTATGGCTACACCTTC. It encodes CATSRDREYYGYTF.

The V call is TRBV5-4, the J call TRBJ2-2; 7 bases map to TRBD2. With 0 bases clipped from V and 3 bases from J, the junction kept 11 bases outside the gene matches. Germline V CDR1 and CDR2: SGHNT, YYREEE (reference sequence). The CDR3 runs to 18 residues. CDR3 coding DNA: TGTGCCAGCAGCTTGGCGTTGGGCTACGGGGGGTACACCGGGGAGCTGTTTTTT. Its translation is CASSLALGYGGYTGELFF. The variable domain in full, with the rest retrieved from reference TRBV5-4 and TRBJ2-2, is ETGVTQSPTHLIKTRGQQVTLRCSSQSGHNTVSWYQQALGQGPQFIFQYYREEENGRGNFPPRFSGLQFPNYSSELNVNALELDDSALYLCASSLALGYGGYTGELFFGEGSRLTVL.

This chain links TRBV30 with TRBJ1-6; possible D gene TRBD1, 5 bases. The CDR3 runs to 17 residues. Germline V gene data show CDR1 as GTSNPN and CDR2 as SVGIG (reference sequence). The V gene lost 4 bases and the J gene lost 4 bases, with 20 bases spanning the gap. As DNA, the CDR3 is TGTGCCTGGACCAAGACTACAGGAGTTGGGTATAATTCACCCCTCCACTTT. Encoded protein: CAWTKTTGVGYNSPLHF.

The sample holds one count of this clone. The chain joins TRBV15 to TRBJ2-1; 13 bases line up with TRBD2. The trim removed 5 bases at V and 6 bases at J, leaving 7 bases unmatched. This CDR3 has 16 amino acids. Germline V gene lookup returns CDR1 LNHNV and CDR2 YYDKDF (reference sequence). DNA of the CDR3: TGTGCCACCAGCCTAACTAGCGGGGGGGCTCGCAATGAGCAGTTCTTC. This codes for CATSLTSGGARNEQFF.

V and J are TRBV2 and TRBJ1-5; D is perhaps TRBD1 (5 bases). V was trimmed by 1 base and J by 1 base, leaving 8 bases between them. CDR1 is SNHLY and CDR2 is FYNNEI in the germline V gene. The CDR3 is made up of 15 amino acids. The CDR3 DNA sequence: TGTGCCAGCAGTGAAGAGGGGACGAGCAATCAGCCCCAGCATTTT. Translating gives CASSEEGTSNQPQHF.